This T cell receptor (beta chain) was identified during a study of T cells in Graves' hyperthyroidism and ophthalmopathy (dated by TCRdb to about 2019). Study-wide context: Peripheral blood was sampled at the time of initial diagnosis, prior to any treatment. TCR V-J signatures able to tell the groups apart were searched for in a discovery cohort of about a hundred patients, of whom 40 to 45 had Graves' ophthalmopathy and more than 55 had stable Graves' hyperthyroidism. Prospective prediction of ophthalmopathy was tested in an independent validation cohort consisting of about 20 hyperthyroidism patients and around 16 patients who later progressed to ophthalmopathy. The 95 to 100 discovery patients were divided at random into training and test sets in a 7:3 ratio. The study also compared thyroid tissue and blood T-cell repertoires from about 6 Graves' hyperthyroidism patients. Once sampling was done, hyperthyroidism patients were given methimazole at a starting dose of 30 mg daily, whereas ophthalmopathy patients were given high-dose intravenous methylprednisolone. TCR Vbeta CDR3 sequencing of roughly 140 peripheral blood samples (more than 40 ophthalmopathy, about 75 hyperthyroidism and approximately 17 progressor patients) is reported in the paper. General conclusions and limits of the study: A model built on a 13 V-J signature distinguished ophthalmopathy from stable hyperthyroidism, reaching 87.88% sensitivity and around 81% specificity in cross-validation and 80%/75% in testing. In validation, progression to ophthalmopathy was predicted by the model with 70.59% sensitivity and approximately 78% specificity, a median of approximately 6.5 months before onset. Most expanded thyroid clonotypes (frequency above 0.001) were also detected in blood, suggesting blood repertoires may reflect thyroid immune responses. No statistical method was used to set the sample size in advance, and investigators knew the group allocation.

Regarding this clonotype: Its antigen is still unknown. Base qualities are not recorded, but no much larger clone differs from it by a single base.

Amplification of TCR beta CDR3 regions was carried out from RNA transcripts. The first round of RT-PCR for the TCR CDR3 was performed with the HTBI primer set and the Qiagen OneStep RT-PCR kit. Libraries were constructed in a second round of multiplex PCR, after which size selection and purification were performed. Paired-end sequencing of the libraries was performed with 100 bp reads on an Illumina HiSeq2000. Regarding the original processing steps: Raw data were processed with SOAPnuke, discarding reads with adapters, uncalled bases, mean Phred below 15, or no exact constant-primer or identifier match. COPE v1.2.5 was used to merge high-quality paired reads, and clonotypes were defined as unique nucleotide sequences. Clonotypes were aligned to IMGT TRBV, TRBD and TRBJ reference segments using MiTCR v1.1. Only V-J combinations with frequency above 0.0001, covering 99% to 99.2% of repertoires, were analysed. A TCS score was defined as the ratio between F50 (clonal expansion) and ExV (chaos), using BLOSUM62-based TCRdist between CDR3 peptides within each V-J. Welch's t-statistics and random forest reduced around 550 V-J features to 13, which were used in a naive Bayes classifier (R e1071). TCRdb trimmed public reads at Q25 via fastp, called clones via MiXCR and kept in-frame beta chains. Rows with a matching CDR3 protein are joined into one entry that keeps the most common DNA and genes. None of the V and J calls come from the authors' own analysis; TCRdb made them. Here the sample has roughly 500,000 distinct CDR3 sequences; about 15% occur a single time. The top ten clonotypes cover around 5.4% of the sample.

The germline V gene (reference sequence) yields SGHNT for CDR1 and YYREEE for CDR2. Cut back by 5 bases and 14 bases, the V and J ends lie 17 bases apart. The CDR3, cysteine through phenylalanine, is 13 amino acids long. The read is trimmed to its CDR3 DNA, 39 bases read in frame from base 1. Hyperthyroidism patients were newly diagnosed, had a disease duration of under 2 months, and were aged 18 to 65 years. Patients with uncontrolled infections, other autoimmune diseases, pregnancy or lactation were excluded. Diagnoses were based on clinical symptoms, serum thyroxine and TRAb, thyroid ultrasound and orbital computed tomography. Blood from progressor patients was drawn when they were first diagnosed with hyperthyroidism, before any ophthalmopathy symptoms appeared. Ficoll-Paque density gradient centrifugation was used to isolate PBMCs from 8 to 10 ml of fresh peripheral blood. Progressor patients were defined as those initially diagnosed with Graves' hyperthyroidism in whom ophthalmopathy developed during follow-up. Total RNA was extracted with Trizol reagent, and quality was checked on an Agilent 2100 Bioanalyzer.

Specimen: blood. The sequence is built from TRBV5-4 and TRBJ1-6, with a tentative D gene TRBD1 over 5 matching bases. The sequence derives from a woman aged 25 to 39 with Graves' hyperthyroidism that later progressed to Graves' ophthalmopathy. The CDR3 has the sequence CASSGDGIKSLHF. The DNA sequence is as follows: TGTGCCAGCAGTGGGGACGGTATAAAATCCCTCCACTTT.